Detailed here is one T cell receptor beta chain. The sample comes from a study of control samples from healthy donors and cancer patients. V lost 6 bases to trimming and J lost 6 bases, with 11 bases between them. CDR1 and CDR2 from the germline V gene are MNHNS and SASEGT. The CDR3 is made up of 12 amino acids. The data were produced by immunoSEQ multiplex PCR, yet TCRdb's version contains in-frame clones alone and is incomplete. The table lists approximately 100,000 clones, 90% of them singletons. The V call is TRBV6-1, the J call TRBJ1-2; D is perhaps TRBD1 (6 bases). The sequenced sample was blood. This receptor was taken from a woman aged 18-29 years in good health. CDR3 nucleotides: TGTGCCAGCAGGCCCTACAGGGATGGCTACACCTTC. Translation: CASRPYRDGYTF.